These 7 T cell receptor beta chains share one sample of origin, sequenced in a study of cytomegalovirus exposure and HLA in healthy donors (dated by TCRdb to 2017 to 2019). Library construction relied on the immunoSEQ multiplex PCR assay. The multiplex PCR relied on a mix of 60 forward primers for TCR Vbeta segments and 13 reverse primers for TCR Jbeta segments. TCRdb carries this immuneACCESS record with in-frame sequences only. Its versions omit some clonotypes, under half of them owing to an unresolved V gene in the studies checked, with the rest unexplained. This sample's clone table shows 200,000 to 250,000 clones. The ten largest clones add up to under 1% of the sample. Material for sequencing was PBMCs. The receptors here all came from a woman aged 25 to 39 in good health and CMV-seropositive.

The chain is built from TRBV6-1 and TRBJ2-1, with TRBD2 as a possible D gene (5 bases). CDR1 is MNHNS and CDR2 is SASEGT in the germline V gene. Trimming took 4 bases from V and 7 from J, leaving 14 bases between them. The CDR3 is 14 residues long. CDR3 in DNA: TGTGCCAGCAGTGCCCGACTATGGGCGAATGAGCAGTTCTTC. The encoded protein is CASSARLWANEQFF.

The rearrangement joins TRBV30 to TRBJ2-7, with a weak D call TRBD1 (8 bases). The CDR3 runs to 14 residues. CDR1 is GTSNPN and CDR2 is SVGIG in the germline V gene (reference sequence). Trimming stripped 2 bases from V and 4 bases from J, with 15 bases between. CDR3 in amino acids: CAWSTGQGGYEQYF. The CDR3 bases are TGTGCCTGGAGTACCGGACAGGGAGGGTACGAGCAGTACTTC.

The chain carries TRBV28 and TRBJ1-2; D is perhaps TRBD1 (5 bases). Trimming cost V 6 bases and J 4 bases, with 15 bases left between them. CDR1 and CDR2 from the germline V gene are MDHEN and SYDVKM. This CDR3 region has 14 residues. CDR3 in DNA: TGTGCCAGCAGCCTTCTCGGGGGGACCTATGGCTACACCTTC. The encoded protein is CASSLLGGTYGYTF.

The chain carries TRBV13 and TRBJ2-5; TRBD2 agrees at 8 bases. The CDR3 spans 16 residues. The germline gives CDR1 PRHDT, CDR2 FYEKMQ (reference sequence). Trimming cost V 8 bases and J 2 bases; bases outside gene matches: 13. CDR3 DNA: TGTGCCAGCTGCAAAACGGGGCTAGCGGGTCAAGAGACCCAGTACTTC. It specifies CASCKTGLAGQETQYF.

CDR3 coding DNA: TGTGCCAGCAGCTTATCTGACTATGGCTACACCTTC. Encoded protein: CASSLSDYGYTF. This chain connects TRBV7-9 to TRBJ1-2; D is uncertain. Deletions cut 2 bases from V and 3 bases from J, with 4 bases between. In germline, CDR1 is SEHNR, CDR2 FQNEAQ (reference sequence). The CDR3 spans 12 residues.

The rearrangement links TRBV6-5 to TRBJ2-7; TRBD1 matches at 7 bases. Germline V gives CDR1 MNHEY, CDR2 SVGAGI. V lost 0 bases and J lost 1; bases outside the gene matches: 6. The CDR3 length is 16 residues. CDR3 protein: CASSYSSGQKSYEQYF. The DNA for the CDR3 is TGTGCCAGCAGTTACTCGTCGGGACAGAAATCCTACGAGCAGTACTTC.

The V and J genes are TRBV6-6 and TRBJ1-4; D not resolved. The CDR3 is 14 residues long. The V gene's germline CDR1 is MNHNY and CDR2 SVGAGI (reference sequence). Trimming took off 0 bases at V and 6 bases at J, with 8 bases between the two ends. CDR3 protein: CASSYSIADEKLFF. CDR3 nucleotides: TGTGCCAGCAGTTACTCGATAGCGGATGAAAAACTGTTTTTT.